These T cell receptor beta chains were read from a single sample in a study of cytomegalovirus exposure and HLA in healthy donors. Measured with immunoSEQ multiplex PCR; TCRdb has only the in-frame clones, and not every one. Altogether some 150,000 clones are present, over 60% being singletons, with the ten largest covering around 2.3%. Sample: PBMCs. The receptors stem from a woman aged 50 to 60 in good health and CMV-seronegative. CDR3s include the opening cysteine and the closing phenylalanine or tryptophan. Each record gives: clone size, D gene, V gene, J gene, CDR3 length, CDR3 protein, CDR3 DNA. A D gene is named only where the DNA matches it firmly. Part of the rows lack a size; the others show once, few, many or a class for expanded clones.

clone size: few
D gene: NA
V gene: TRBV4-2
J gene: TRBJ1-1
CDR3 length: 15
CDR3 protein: CASSQNFGGSTEAFF
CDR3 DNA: TGTGCCAGCAGCCAAAACTTCGGGGGTTCCACTGAAGCTTTCTTT

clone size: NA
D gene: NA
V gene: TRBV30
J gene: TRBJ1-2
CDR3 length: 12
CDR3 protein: CAWSPPSGLGTF
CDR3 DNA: TGTGCCTGGAGTCCGCCGTCAGGGTTGGGCACCTTC

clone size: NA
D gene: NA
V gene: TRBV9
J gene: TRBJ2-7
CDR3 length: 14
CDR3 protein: CASSVVDTTYEQYF
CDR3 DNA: TGTGCCAGCAGCGTAGTCGACACGACCTACGAGCAGTACTTC

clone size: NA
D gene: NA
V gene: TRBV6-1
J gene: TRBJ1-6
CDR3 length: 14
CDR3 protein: CASNNRDVNSPLHF
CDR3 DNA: TGTGCCAGCAATAACAGGGACGTGAATTCACCCCTCCACTTT

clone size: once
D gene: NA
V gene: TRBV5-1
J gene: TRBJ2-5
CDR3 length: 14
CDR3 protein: CASSAGQIRETQYF
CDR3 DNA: TGCGCCAGCAGCGCGGGACAGATCCGGGAGACCCAGTACTTC

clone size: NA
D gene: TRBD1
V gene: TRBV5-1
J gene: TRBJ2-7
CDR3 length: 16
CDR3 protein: CASSHDNTGGAGEQYF
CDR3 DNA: TGCGCCAGCAGCCACGACAATACAGGGGGCGCGGGTGAGCAGTACTTC

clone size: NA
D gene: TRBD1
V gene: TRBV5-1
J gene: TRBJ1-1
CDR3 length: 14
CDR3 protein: CASHRTGVNTEAFF
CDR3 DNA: TGCGCCAGCCACAGGACAGGAGTGAACACTGAAGCTTTCTTT

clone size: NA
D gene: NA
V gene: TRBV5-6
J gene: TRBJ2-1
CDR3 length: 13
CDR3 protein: CASSLIQGNEQFF
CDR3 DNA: TGTGCCAGCAGCTTGATACAGGGCAATGAGCAGTTCTTC

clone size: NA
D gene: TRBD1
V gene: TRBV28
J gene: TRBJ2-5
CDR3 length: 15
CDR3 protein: CASSPLQGAGETQYF
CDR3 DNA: TGTGCCAGCAGTCCGTTACAGGGGGCAGGAGAGACCCAGTACTTC

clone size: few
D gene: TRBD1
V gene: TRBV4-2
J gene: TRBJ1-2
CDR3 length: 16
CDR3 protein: CASRFTGTGDDYGYTF
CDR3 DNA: TGTGCCAGCAGATTTACCGGGACAGGGGACGACTATGGCTACACCTTC

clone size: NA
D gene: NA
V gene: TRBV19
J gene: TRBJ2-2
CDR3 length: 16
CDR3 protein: CASSTPSGVTNGELFF
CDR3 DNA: TGTGCCAGTAGTACCCCATCGGGAGTAACAAACGGGGAGCTGTTTTTT

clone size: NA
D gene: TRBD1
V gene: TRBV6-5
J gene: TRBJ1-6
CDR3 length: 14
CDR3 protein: CASRPDRLGSPLHF
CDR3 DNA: TGTGCCAGCAGACCGGACAGGCTCGGTTCACCCCTCCACTTT

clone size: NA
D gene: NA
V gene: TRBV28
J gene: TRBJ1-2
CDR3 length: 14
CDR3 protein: CASSFPGANYGYTF
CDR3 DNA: TGTGCCAGCAGTTTTCCAGGGGCTAACTATGGCTACACCTTC

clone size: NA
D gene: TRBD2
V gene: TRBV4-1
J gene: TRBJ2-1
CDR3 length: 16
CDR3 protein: CASSHPTSGDYNEQFF
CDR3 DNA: TGCGCCAGCAGCCACCCGACTAGCGGTGACTACAATGAGCAGTTCTTC

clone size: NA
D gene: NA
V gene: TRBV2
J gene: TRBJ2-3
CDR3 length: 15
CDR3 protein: CASSPSGGLTDTQYF
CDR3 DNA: TGTGCCAGCAGTCCCTCAGGGGGACTCACAGATACGCAGTATTTT

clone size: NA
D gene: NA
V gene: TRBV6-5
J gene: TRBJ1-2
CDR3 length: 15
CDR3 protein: CASSYSIQNDYGYTF
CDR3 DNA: TGTGCCAGCAGTTACTCGATACAGAATGACTATGGCTACACCTTC

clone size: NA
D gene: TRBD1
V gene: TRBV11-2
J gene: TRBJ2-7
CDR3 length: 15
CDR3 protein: CASSLLGDREWNKYF
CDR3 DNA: TGTGCCAGCAGCTTACTCGGGGACAGGGAATGGAACAAGTACTTC

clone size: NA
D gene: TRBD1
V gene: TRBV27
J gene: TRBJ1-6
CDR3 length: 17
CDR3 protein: CASRALNRGSLNSPLHF
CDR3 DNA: TGTGCCAGCAGGGCTCTAAACAGGGGGTCCCTTAATTCACCCCTCCACTTT

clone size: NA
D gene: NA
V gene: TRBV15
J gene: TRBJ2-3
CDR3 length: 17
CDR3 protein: CATSRDLFPSLTDTQYF
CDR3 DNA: TGTGCCACCAGCAGAGATCTTTTCCCCTCCCTCACAGATACGCAGTATTTT

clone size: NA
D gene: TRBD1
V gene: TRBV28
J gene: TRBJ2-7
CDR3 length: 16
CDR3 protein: CASSLSDRGDDYEQYF
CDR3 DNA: TGTGCCAGCAGTTTATCGGACAGGGGGGATGACTACGAGCAGTACTTC

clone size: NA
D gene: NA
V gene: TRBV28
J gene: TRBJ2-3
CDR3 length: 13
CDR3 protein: CASSPPPTDTQYF
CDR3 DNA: TGTGCCAGCAGTCCCCCTCCCACAGATACGCAGTATTTT

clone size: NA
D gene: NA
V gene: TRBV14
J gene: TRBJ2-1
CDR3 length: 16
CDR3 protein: CASSQEPGGHLNEQFF
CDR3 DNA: TGTGCCAGCAGCCAAGAACCGGGGGGCCATCTCAATGAGCAGTTCTTC

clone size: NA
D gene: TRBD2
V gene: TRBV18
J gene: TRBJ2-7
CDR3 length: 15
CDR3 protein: CASSPTSGYSYEQYF
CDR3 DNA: TGTGCCAGCTCACCGACTAGCGGGTACTCCTACGAGCAGTACTTC

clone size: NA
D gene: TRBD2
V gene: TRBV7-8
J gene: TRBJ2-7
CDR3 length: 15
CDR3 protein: CASSLGAGGTYEQYF
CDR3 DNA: TGTGCCAGCAGCCTGGGGGCGGGGGGGACCTACGAGCAGTACTTC